This TCR beta chain was obtained from a study of T cells in Graves' hyperthyroidism and ophthalmopathy. The source material, RNA transcripts, was used to amplify TCR beta CDR3 regions. TCR CDR3 regions were first amplified by RT-PCR with HTBI primers. A single record per CDR3 protein comes from TCRdb applying MiXCR to the multiplex PCR reads. The data contain about 610,000 distinct CDR3 sequences, about 45% of them singletons. The CDR3 spans 13 residues. Germline V CDR1 and CDR2: MNHEY, SVGAGI. Trimming shortened V by 6 bases and J by 12 bases, and 20 bases separated the two germline ends. In making diagnoses, clinical symptoms, serum thyroxine and TRAb, thyroid ultrasound and orbital computed tomography were all used. This clonotype was seen many times. Its specificity is not known. Broader study findings: Patients with ophthalmopathy were separated from those with stable hyperthyroidism by a 13 V-J model.

V gene TRBV6-5 combines with J gene TRBJ1-2; D not resolved. Material for sequencing was peripheral blood or thyroid tissue (not recorded which). The sequence derives from a woman between 18 and 29 years old with Graves' hyperthyroidism. The CDR3 sequence: CASRTWGFELNTF. The CDR3 bases are TGTGCCAGCAGGACCTGGGGTTTTGAGCTGAACACCTTC.